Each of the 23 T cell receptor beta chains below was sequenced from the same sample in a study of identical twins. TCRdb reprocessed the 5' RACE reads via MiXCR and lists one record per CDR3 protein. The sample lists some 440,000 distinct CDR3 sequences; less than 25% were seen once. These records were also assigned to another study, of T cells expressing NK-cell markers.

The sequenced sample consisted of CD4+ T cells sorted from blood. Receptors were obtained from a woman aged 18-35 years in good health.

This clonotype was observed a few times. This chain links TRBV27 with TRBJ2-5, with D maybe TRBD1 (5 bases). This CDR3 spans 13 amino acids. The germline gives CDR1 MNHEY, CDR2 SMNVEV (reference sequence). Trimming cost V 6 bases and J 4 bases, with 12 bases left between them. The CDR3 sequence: CASSGHFGETQYF. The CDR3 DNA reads TGTGCCAGCAGCGGACATTTCGGAGAGACCCAGTACTTC.

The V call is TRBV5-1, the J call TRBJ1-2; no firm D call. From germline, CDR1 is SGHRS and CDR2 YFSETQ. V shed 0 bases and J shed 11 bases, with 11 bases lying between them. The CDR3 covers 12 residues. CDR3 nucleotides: TGCGCCAGCAGCTTGGCGGACCAGGAGTACACCTTC. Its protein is CASSLADQEYTF.

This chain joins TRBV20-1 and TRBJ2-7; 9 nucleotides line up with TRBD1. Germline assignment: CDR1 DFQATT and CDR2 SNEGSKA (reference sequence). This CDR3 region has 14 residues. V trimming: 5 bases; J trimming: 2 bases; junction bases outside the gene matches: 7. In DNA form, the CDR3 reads TGCAGTGCTGGCCGGGACAGGGTTCCCTACGAGCAGTACTTC. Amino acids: CSAGRDRVPYEQYF.

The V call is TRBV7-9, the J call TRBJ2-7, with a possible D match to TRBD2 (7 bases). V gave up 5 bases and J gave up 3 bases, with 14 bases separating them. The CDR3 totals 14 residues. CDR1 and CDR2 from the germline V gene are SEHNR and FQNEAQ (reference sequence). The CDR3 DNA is TGTGCCAGCAGCCTAAGCGGGACAAGCTACGAGCAGTACTTC. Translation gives CASSLSGTSYEQYF.

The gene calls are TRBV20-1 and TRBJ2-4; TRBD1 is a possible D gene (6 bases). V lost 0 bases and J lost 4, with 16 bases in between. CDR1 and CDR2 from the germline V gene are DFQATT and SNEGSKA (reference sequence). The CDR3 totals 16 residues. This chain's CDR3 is CSARDRSGTLKNIQYF. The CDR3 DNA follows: TGCAGTGCTAGAGATCGCTCGGGGACACTAAAAAACATTCAGTACTTC.

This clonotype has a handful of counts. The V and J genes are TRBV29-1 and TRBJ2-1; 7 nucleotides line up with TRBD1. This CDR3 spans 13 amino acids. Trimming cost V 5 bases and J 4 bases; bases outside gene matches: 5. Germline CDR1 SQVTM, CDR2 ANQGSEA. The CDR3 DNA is TGCAGCGTTAGTGACAGGGAATACAATGAGCAGTTCTTC. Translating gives CSVSDREYNEQFF.

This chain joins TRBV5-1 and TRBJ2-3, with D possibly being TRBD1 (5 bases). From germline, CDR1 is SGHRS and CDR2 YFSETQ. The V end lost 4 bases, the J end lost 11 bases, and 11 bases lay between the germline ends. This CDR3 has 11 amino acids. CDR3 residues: CASSLGHRQYF. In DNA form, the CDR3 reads TGCGCCAGCAGCCTAGGACATAGGCAGTATTTT.

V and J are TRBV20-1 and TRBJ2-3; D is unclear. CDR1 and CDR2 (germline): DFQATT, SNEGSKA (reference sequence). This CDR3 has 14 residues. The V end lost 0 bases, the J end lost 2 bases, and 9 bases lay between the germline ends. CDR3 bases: TGCAGTGCTAGAGAACAGAAAATCACAGATACGCAGTATTTT. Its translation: CSAREQKITDTQYF.

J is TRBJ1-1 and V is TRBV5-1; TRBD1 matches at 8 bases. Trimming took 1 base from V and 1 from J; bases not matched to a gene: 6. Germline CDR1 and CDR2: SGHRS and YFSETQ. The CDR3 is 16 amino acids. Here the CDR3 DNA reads TGCGCCAGCAGCTTGAATCCGGGACAGGAGAACACTGAAGCTTTCTTT. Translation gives CASSLNPGQENTEAFF.

CDR3 sequence: CASSGPLFYEQYF. CDR3 nucleotides: TGTGCCAGCAGCGGCCCCCTTTTCTACGAGCAGTACTTC. The chain carries TRBV21-1 and TRBJ2-7; the D segment call TRBD1 is taken from the table without a DNA check. TRBV21-1 is a recognized pseudogene. CDR3 length: 13 amino acids.

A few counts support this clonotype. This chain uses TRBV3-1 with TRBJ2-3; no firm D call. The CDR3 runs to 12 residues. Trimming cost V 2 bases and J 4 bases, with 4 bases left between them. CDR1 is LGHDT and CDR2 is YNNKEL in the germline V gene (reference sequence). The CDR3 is CASSQSADTQYF. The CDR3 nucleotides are TGTGCCAGCAGCCAATCCGCAGATACGCAGTATTTT.

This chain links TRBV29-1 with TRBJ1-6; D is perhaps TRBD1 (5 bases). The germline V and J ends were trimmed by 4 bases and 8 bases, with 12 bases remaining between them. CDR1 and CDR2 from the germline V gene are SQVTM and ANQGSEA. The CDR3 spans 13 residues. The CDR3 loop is CSVADRGDSPLHF. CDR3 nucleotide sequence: TGCAGCGTTGCCGACAGAGGAGATTCACCCCTCCACTTT.

CDR3 sequence: CASSQGALGYGYTF. The CDR3 nucleotides are TGTGCCAGCAGTCAAGGGGCTCTAGGCTATGGCTACACCTTC. The chain uses TRBV11-2 and TRBJ1-2; possibly TRBD1 for D (5 bases). V shed 6 bases and J shed 4 bases, with 15 bases lying between them. The CDR3 is 14 residues long. Germline V lookup: CDR1 SGHAT, CDR2 FQNNGV.

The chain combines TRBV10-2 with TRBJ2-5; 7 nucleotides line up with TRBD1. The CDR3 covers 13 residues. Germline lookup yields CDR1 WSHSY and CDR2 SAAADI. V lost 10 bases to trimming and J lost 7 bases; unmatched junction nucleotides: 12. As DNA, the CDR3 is TGCGCCACTTCCGGGACAGCCTTTTGGACCCAGTACTTC. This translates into CATSGTAFWTQYF.

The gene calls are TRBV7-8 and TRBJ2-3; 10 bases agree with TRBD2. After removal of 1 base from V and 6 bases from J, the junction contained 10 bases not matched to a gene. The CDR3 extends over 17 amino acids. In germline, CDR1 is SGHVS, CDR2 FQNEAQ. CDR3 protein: CASSLVWLAGESDTQYF. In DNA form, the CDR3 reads TGTGCCAGCAGCTTAGTTTGGCTAGCGGGAGAATCGGATACGCAGTATTTT.

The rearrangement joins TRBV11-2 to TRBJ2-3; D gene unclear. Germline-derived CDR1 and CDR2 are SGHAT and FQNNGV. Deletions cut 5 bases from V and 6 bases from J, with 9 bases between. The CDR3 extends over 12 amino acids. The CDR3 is CASSPPRDTQYF. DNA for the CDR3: TGTGCCAGCAGCCCGCCCAGGGATACGCAGTATTTT.

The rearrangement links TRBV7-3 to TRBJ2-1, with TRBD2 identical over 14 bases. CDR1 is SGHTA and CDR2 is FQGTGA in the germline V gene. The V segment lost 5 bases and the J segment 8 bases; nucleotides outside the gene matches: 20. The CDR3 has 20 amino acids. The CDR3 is CASSPYSKGLAGALVYEQFF. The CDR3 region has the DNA TGTGCCAGCAGCCCATACTCGAAGGGACTAGCGGGGGCACTTGTGTATGAGCAGTTCTTC.

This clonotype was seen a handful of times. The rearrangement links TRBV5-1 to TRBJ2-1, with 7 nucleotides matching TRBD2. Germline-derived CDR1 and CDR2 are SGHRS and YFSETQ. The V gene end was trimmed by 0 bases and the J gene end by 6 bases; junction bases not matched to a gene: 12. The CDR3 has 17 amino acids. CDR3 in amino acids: CASSLVLLTSAVNEQFF. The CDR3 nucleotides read TGCGCCAGCAGCTTGGTCCTCCTTACTAGCGCGGTCAATGAGCAGTTCTTC.

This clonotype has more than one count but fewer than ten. The DNA for the CDR3 is TGTGCCAGCAGGTCAGGGCTCCCGAACTATGGCTACACCTTC. Encoded protein: CASRSGLPNYGYTF. This chain links TRBV6-1 with TRBJ1-2; D might be TRBD1 (5 bases). V lost 6 bases, J lost 2 bases, and 13 bases lay in between. The CDR3 runs 14 residues. Germline CDR1 MNHNS, CDR2 SASEGT.

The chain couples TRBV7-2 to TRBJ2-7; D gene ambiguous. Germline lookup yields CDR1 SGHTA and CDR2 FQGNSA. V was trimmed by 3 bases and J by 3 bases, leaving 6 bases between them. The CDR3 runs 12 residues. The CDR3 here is CASSFDFYEQYF. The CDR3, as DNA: TGTGCCAGCAGCTTCGATTTCTACGAGCAGTACTTC.

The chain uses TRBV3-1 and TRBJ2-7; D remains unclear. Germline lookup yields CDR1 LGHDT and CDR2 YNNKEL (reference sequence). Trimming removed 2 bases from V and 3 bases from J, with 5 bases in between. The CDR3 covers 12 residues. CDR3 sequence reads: CASSQWDYEQYF. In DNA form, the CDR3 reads TGTGCCAGCAGCCAATGGGACTACGAGCAGTACTTC.

CDR3 in amino acids: CASRRSGANVLTF. The CDR3 coding sequence is TGTGCCAGCAGACGCTCTGGGGCCAACGTCCTGACTTTC. V gene TRBV6-2 or TRBV6-3 combines with J gene TRBJ2-6; no clear D. The CDR3 spans 13 residues. V was clipped by 6 bases and J by 0 bases, with 3 bases between them. The germline V gene encodes CDR1 MNHEY and CDR2 SVGEGT.

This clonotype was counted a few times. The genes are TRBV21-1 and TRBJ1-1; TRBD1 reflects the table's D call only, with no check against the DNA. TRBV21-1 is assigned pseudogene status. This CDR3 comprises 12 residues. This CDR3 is CGQGDRSTEAFF. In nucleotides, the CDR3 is TGTGGACAGGGTGATAGGTCCACTGAAGCTTTCTTT.